This TCR beta chain was captured by sequencing in a study of blood T cell repertoires in COVID-19. Turning to the study itself: COVID-19 samples collected from the United States, Italy and Spain covered acute and convalescent phases. Nucleic acid was either cDNA or gDNA, and it came from T cells, B-cell-depleted T cells, or PBMCs.

Authors' analysis steps: Reference gene primers were amplified, and this amplification served to estimate nucleated cell counts. Libraries were prepared by immunoSEQ multiplex PCR; TCRdb keeps only in-frame clonotypes and omits some of them. V, J and clone size are taken as reported in that table, and D and trimming were inferred from the DNA itself. The sample records 250,000 to 300,000 clones, 65% to 90% being singletons. Germline V CDR1 and CDR2: KGHSH, LQKENI. Trimming took 5 bases from V and 8 from J; bases not matched to a gene: 10. There are 17 residues in the CDR3. The specimen was peripheral blood. This clonotype was obtained from a man in his fifties with active or convalescent COVID-19. The chain joins TRBV18 to TRBJ2-2; TRBD2 matches at 14 bases. In nucleotides, the CDR3 is TGTGCCAGCTCAAAACCGACGGGACTAGCGGGAGTAGGGGAGCTGTTTTTT. It is translated as CASSKPTGLAGVGELFF. The full variable domain, with the rest looked up from reference TRBV18 and TRBJ2-2, is NAGVMQNPRHLVRRRGQEARLRCSPMKGHSHVYWYRQLPEEGLKFMVYLQKENIIDESGMPKERFSAEFPKEGPSILRIQQVVRGDSAAYFCASSKPTGLAGVGELFFGEGSRLTVL.